The 15 T cell receptor beta chains in this list originate from one sample, sequenced in a study of blood T cell repertoires in COVID-19. TCRdb's table, derived via immunoSEQ multiplex PCR, lists solely in-frame clones and lacks some. The data contain 150,000 to 200,000 clones, roughly four fifths of them singletons. Sequences were obtained from peripheral blood. These receptor sequences come from a woman aged 65 to 85 with COVID-19, enrolled during active disease.

J is TRBJ2-7 and V is TRBV6-5, with TRBD1 matching 7 bases. Trimming took 0 bases from V and 4 from J; bases not matched to a gene: 3. CDR1 is MNHEY and CDR2 is SVGAGI in the germline V gene. The CDR3 has 14 residues. CDR3 bases: TGTGCCAGCAGTTACTCGGTACAGGGGTACGAGCAGTACTTC. Protein: CASSYSVQGYEQYF.

The rearrangement joins TRBV18 to TRBJ2-7; 8 bases are a match to TRBD1. Losses at the gene ends were 4 bases for V and 7 bases for J; bases not matched to a gene: 6. Germline assignment: CDR1 KGHSH and CDR2 LQKENI. This CDR3 has 13 amino acids. CDR3 protein: CASSLGQGEEQYF. CDR3 nucleotide sequence: TGTGCCAGCTCACTCGGACAGGGTGAAGAGCAGTACTTC.

This clone occurred once. This sequence joins TRBV20-1 and TRBJ2-1, with 10 bases that match TRBD2. Germline lookup yields CDR1 DFQATT and CDR2 SNEGSKA (reference sequence). The CDR3 has 16 residues. J lost 2 bases, V lost 3 bases, and 7 bases had no gene match. CDR3 sequence (DNA): TGCAGTGCTAGTAAGGGTCTAGCGGGAGCCTACAATGAGCAGTTCTTC. Translating it yields CSASKGLAGAYNEQFF.

J is TRBJ1-1 and V is TRBV25-1, with 10 bases matching TRBD1. The germline V gene has CDR1 MGHDK and CDR2 SYGVNS. The CDR3 loop spans 14 amino acids. Trimming at V came to 3 bases and at J to 4 bases, leaving 2 bases not matched to a gene. The CDR3 DNA is TGTGCCAGCAGTGAGACAGGGGGCATCACTGAAGCTTTCTTT. This codes for CASSETGGITEAFF.

The chain employs TRBV6-2 or TRBV6-3 and TRBJ1-1; D is uncertain. V was clipped by 0 bases and J by 6 bases, with 20 bases between them. From germline, CDR1 is MNHEY and CDR2 SVGEGT. CDR3 length: 17 amino acids. The CDR3 nucleotides read TGTGCCAGCAGTTACTCGGTATTTCGTGGGCAGGAAGCTGAAGCTTTCTTT. Protein product: CASSYSVFRGQEAEAFF.

The CDR3 DNA reads TGCAGTGCTAGCCTAGCGACCGAGCAGTACTTC. Translation: CSASLATEQYF. The chain recombines TRBV20-1 with TRBJ2-7, with a weak D call TRBD2 (6 bases). V was clipped by 3 bases and J by 6 bases, with 9 bases between them. Germline assignment: CDR1 DFQATT and CDR2 SNEGSKA (reference sequence). The CDR3 totals 11 residues.

The chain is built from TRBV6-5 and TRBJ1-6; no reliable D call. The length of the CDR3 is 13 residues. The germline V gene encodes CDR1 MNHEY and CDR2 SVGAGI. Trimming took 7 bases from V and 9 from J, leaving 13 bases between them. This CDR3 reads CASTEGVSSPLHF. Written as DNA, the CDR3 is TGTGCCAGCACCGAGGGTGTAAGTTCACCCCTCCACTTT.

J is TRBJ2-2 and V is TRBV27, with 7 bases aligning to TRBD1. CDR3 length: 16 residues. Germline V gene data show CDR1 as MNHEY and CDR2 as SMNVEV (reference sequence). J gave up 2 bases and V 2 bases, and 5 bases lay outside the gene matches. CDR3 loop: CASSLLGTVNTGELFF. In DNA form, the CDR3 reads TGTGCCAGCAGTTTACTGGGGACAGTTAACACCGGGGAGCTGTTTTTT.

The chain links TRBV27 to TRBJ1-1; no firm D call. There are 16 residues in the CDR3. Germline values: CDR1 MNHEY, CDR2 SMNVEV (reference sequence). V lost 3 bases and J lost 0, with 14 bases in between. CDR3 bases: TGTGCCAGCAGTTTTTATTCACGGACTATGAACACTGAAGCTTTCTTT. Translating it yields CASSFYSRTMNTEAFF.

The chain joins TRBV28 to TRBJ2-3; the D gene is possibly TRBD2 (5 bases). The V gene lost 6 bases and the J gene lost 0 bases, with 13 bases spanning the gap. The CDR3 is 15 amino acids. Germline V CDR1 and CDR2: MDHEN, SYDVKM. The CDR3 region has the DNA TGTGCCAGCAGCCAGAGCGGATCTAGCACAGATACGCAGTATTTT. This codes for CASSQSGSSTDTQYF.

This sequence joins TRBV11-3 and TRBJ1-2; no definite D call. Per the germline V gene, CDR1 is SGHNT and CDR2 is YENEEA. The germline V and J ends were trimmed by 8 bases and 7 bases, with 11 bases remaining between them. The length of the CDR3 is 11 residues. CDR3 loop: CASSLPRGYTF. In DNA form, the CDR3 reads TGTGCCAGCTCCCTACCCCGTGGCTACACCTTC.

The V gene is TRBV4-3, the J gene TRBJ1-2, with a possible D match to TRBD1 (5 bases). Trimming cost V 0 bases and J 7 bases, with 12 bases left between them. Per germline, CDR1 LGHNA and CDR2 YSLEER. CDR3 length equals 14 residues. The CDR3 here is CASSQDRGLFGYTF. In nucleotides, the CDR3 is TGCGCCAGCAGCCAAGATCGGGGGTTATTTGGCTACACCTTC.

The count of this clone is one. V gene TRBV28 combines with J gene TRBJ1-4; a possible D gene is TRBD1 (6 bases). The CDR3 loop spans 14 amino acids. Trimming took off 2 bases at V and 8 bases at J, with 12 bases between the two ends. Looked up from germline, CDR1 is MDHEN and CDR2 is SYDVKM. The CDR3 DNA sequence: TGTGCCAGCAGTTTACAACAGGGAGGGGAAAAACTGTTTTTT. Translating it yields CASSLQQGGEKLFF.

The V call is TRBV4-1, the J call TRBJ2-7; the D gene is possibly TRBD1 (5 bases). The CDR3 covers 15 residues. Trimming left V 1 base short and J 3 bases short, with 13 bases between. Germline CDR1 MGHRA, CDR2 YSYEKL. CDR3 loop: CASSQAPTDGYEQYF. The CDR3, as DNA: TGCGCCAGCAGCCAAGCCCCGACAGACGGCTACGAGCAGTACTTC.

This chain links TRBV28 with TRBJ1-5; no clear D gene. V was trimmed by 6 bases and J by 5 bases, leaving 8 bases between them. This CDR3 contains 12 residues. Germline CDR1 MDHEN, CDR2 SYDVKM. The CDR3 bases are TGTGCCAGCAGCCGTCCAGATCAGCCCCAGCATTTT. Its translation: CASSRPDQPQHF.